There are many counts of the clone carrying this T cell receptor (beta chain). The antigen is not known. These data originate in a study of T cells in Graves' hyperthyroidism and ophthalmopathy. Study-wide results and limits: The blood repertoire included most of the expanded thyroid clonotypes above 0.001.

The source material, RNA transcripts, was used to amplify TCR beta CDR3 regions. Researchers ran a first-round RT-PCR on the TCR CDR3 using the HTBI primer set. TCRdb passed the multiplex PCR reads through MiXCR, listing each CDR3 protein once. The sample has fewer than 350,000 distinct CDR3 sequences; 10% to 15% are singletons. Diagnosis relied on clinical symptoms, serum thyroxine and TRAb, thyroid ultrasound and orbital computed tomography. The PBMCs were sourced from fresh peripheral blood (about 10 ml). Trimming shortened V by 0 bases and J by 4 bases, and 9 bases separated the two germline ends. Germline V lookup: CDR1 MDHEN, CDR2 SYDVKM. This CDR3 is 14 amino acids long.

The receptor's source is a woman between 25 and 40 years old with Graves' hyperthyroidism that later progressed to Graves' ophthalmopathy. Sequencing was done on a sample of blood. The genes are TRBV28 and TRBJ1-1; possibly TRBD1 for D (5 bases). The CDR3 loop reads CASSLWERGTEAFF. In DNA form, the CDR3 reads TGTGCCAGCAGTTTATGGGAAAGGGGCACTGAAGCTTTCTTT.